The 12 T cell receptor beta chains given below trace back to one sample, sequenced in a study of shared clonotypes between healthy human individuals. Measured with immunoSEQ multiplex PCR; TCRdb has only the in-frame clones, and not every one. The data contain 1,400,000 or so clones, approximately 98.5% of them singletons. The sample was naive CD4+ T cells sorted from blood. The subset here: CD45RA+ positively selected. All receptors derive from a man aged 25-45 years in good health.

CDR3 DNA sequence: TGTGCCAGCAGTTCCCGGGACAGGGGGGACTATGGCTACACCTTC. Translation gives CASSSRDRGDYGYTF. The genes are TRBV28 and TRBJ1-2; 11 bases match TRBD1. In germline, CDR1 is MDHEN, CDR2 SYDVKM. With V trimmed by 4 bases and J by 3 bases, 4 bases remained unmatched. There are 15 residues in the CDR3.

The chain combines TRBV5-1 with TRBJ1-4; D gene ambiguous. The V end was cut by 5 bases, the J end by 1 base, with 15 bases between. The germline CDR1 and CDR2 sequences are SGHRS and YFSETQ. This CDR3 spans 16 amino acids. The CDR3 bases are TGCGCCAGCAGTTTTGGGAATTCCCTAACTAATGAAAAACTGTTTTTT. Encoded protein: CASSFGNSLTNEKLFF.

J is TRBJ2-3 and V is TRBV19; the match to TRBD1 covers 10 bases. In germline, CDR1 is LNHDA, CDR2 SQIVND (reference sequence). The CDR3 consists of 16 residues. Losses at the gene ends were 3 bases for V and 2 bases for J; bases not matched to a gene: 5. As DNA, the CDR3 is TGTGCCAGTAGTATCCCGACAGGGGGCTCCACAGATACGCAGTATTTT. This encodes CASSIPTGGSTDTQYF. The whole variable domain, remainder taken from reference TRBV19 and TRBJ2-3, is DGGITQSPKYLFRKEGQNVTLSCEQNLNHDAMYWYRQDPGQGLRLIYYSQIVNDFQKGDIAEGYSVSREKKESFPLTVTSAQKNPTAFYLCASSIPTGGSTDTQYFGPGTRLTVL.

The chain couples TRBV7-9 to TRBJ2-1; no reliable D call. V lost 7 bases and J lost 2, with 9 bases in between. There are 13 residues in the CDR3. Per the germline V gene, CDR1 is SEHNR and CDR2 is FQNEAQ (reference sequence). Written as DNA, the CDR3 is TGTGCCAGCATCGATGGGACCTACAATGAGCAGTTCTTC. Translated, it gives CASIDGTYNEQFF.

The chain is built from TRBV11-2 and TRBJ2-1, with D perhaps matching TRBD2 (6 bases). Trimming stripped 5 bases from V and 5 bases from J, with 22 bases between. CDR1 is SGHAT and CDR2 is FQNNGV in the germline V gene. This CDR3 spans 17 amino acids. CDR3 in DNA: TGTGCCAGCAGCGCCCTATCTCTCGCGGGACTCGACAATGAGCAGTTCTTC. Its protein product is CASSALSLAGLDNEQFF.

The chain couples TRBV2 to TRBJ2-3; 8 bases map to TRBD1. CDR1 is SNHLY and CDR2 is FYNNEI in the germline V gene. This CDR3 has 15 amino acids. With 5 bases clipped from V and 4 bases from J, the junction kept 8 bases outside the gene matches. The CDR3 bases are TGTGCCAGCAGTCGGTTCGGACAGGGCGCAGATACGCAGTATTTT. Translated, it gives CASSRFGQGADTQYF.

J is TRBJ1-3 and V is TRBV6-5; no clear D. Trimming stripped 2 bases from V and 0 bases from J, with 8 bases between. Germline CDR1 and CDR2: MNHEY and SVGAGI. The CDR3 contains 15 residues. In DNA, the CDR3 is TGTGCCAGCAGTTACCGGAAGTCCTCTGGAAACACCATATATTTT. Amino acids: CASSYRKSSGNTIYF.

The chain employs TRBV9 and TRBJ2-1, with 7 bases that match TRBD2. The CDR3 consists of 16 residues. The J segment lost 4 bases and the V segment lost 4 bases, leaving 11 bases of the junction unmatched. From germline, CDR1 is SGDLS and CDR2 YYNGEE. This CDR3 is CASSHSGRPTYNEQFF. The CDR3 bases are TGTGCCAGCAGCCATTCCGGGAGGCCGACGTACAATGAGCAGTTCTTC.

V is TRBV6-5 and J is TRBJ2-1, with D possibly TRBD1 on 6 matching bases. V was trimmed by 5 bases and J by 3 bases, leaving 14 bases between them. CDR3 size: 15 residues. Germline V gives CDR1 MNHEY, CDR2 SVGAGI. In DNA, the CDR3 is TGTGCCAGCAGTCCGAACAGGGTGGGCTACAATGAGCAGTTCTTC. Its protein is CASSPNRVGYNEQFF.

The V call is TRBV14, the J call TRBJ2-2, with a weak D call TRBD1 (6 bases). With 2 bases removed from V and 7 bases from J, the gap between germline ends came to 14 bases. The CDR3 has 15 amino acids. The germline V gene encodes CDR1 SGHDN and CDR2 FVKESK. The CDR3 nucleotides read TGTGCCAGCAGCCAATCGAACAGGGTGTACGGGGAGCTGTTTTTT. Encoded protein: CASSQSNRVYGELFF. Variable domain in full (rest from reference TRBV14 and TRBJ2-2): EAGVTQFPSHSVIEKGQTVTLRCDPISGHDNLYWYRRVMGKEIKFLLHFVKESKQDESGMPNNRFLAERTGGTYSTLKVQPAELEDSGVYFCASSQSNRVYGELFFGEGSRLTVL.

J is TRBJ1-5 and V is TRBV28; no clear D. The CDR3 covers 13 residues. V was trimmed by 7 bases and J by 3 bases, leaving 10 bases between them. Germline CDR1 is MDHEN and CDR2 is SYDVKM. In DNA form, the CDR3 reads TGTGCCAGCATTGTAGGCCCCAATCAGCCCCAGCATTTT. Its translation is CASIVGPNQPQHF.

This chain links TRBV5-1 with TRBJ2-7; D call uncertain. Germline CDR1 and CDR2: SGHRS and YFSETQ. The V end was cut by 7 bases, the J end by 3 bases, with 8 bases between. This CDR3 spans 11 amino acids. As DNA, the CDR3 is TGCGCCAGCGGCGTTGACTACGAGCAGTACTTC. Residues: CASGVDYEQYF.